This T cell receptor (beta chain) was captured by sequencing in a study of T cells in Graves' hyperthyroidism and ophthalmopathy. Ten or more counts support this clonotype. This CDR3 region has 12 residues. Per the germline V gene, CDR1 is GTSNPN and CDR2 is SVGIG (reference sequence). Trimming shortened V by 0 bases and J by 6 bases, and 6 bases separated the two germline ends. When ophthalmopathy did not progress within 18 months, Graves' hyperthyroidism was considered stable. Diagnoses used clinical symptoms, serum thyroxine and TRAb, thyroid ultrasound and orbital computed tomography. PBMCs were collected from a roughly 10 ml volume of fresh peripheral blood. RNA transcripts provided the source from which TCR beta CDR3 regions were amplified. HTBI primers were used for first-round RT-PCR of the TCR CDR3. TCRdb redid the calling of the multiplex PCR reads with MiXCR, one entry per CDR3 protein. This table holds fewer than 550,000 distinct CDR3 sequences, approximately 14% found once.

Sequences were obtained from blood. The V and J genes are TRBV30 and TRBJ1-3; D perhaps matches TRBD1 (5 bases). This sequence was found in a woman aged 18-29 years with Graves' hyperthyroidism. The CDR3 bases are TGTGCCTGGAGTGTACAGGAAAACACCATATATTTT. This encodes CAWSVQENTIYF.